This entry features one T cell receptor (beta chain) sequence. Its antigen is not identified. The sample comes from a study of vaccination effects on CD4 cells after COVID-19. Within the ViraFEST assay, antigen-specific CD4+ T cells underwent expansion with viral peptide pools prior to sequencing. The authors isolated CD4+ T cells after approximately 9 days of culture. Nucleocapsid antibodies were negative in the vaccine recipients, who had never had SARS-CoV-2 infection. A half-medium replacement with IL-2 medium was carried out on days 3 and 7. This CDR3 is built from 13 residues. V was pared by 6 bases and J by 5 bases, with 13 bases between. Germline V gives CDR1 MNHEY, CDR2 SVGAGI. Clones were sequenced by immunoSEQ multiplex PCR, and TCRdb holds only the in-frame ones, with some missing. The table has about 20,000 clones, 70% seen once; the top ten hold roughly 16%. Regarding the study as a whole: Clones of infection and vaccine origin contracted markedly late after vaccination. Of the vaccine-induced clones from healthy vaccinees, merely 1 of 255 recognized common cold coronaviruses as well.

The specimen was CD4+ T cells from PBMCs cultured with HCoV-229E spike peptides, collected before COVID-19 vaccination. The receptor was isolated from a human donor who received a COVID-19 vaccine. The V call is TRBV6-5, the J call TRBJ2-5; D may match TRBD1 or TRBD2 (5 bases each). The CDR3 spells CASRQAGGETQYF. CDR3 bases: TGTGCCAGCAGACAGGCCGGCGGGGAGACCCAGTACTTC.